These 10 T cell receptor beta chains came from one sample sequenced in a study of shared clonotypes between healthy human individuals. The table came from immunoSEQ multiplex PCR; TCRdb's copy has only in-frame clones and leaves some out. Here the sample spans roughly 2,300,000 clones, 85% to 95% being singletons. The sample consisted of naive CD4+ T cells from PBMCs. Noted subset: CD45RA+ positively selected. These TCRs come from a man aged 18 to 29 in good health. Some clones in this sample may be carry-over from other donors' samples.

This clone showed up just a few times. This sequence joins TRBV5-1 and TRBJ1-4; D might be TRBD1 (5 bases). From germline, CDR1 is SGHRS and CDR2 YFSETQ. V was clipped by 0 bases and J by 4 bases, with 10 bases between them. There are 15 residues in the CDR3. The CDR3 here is CASSLGGDVNEKLFF. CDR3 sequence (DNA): TGCGCCAGCAGCTTGGGAGGGGACGTTAATGAAAAACTGTTTTTT.

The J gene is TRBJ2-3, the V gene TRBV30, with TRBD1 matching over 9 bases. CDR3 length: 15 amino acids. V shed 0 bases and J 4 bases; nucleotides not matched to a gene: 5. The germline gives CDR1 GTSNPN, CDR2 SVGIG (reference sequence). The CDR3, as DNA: TGTGCCTGGAGTGTACAGGGACAGGGCGCAGATACGCAGTATTTT. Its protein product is CAWSVQGQGADTQYF. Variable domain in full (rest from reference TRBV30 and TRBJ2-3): SQTIHQWPATLVQPVGSPLSLECTVEGTSNPNLYWYRQAAGRGLQLLFYSVGIGQISSEVPQNLSASRPQDRQFILSSKKLLLSDSGFYLCAWSVQGQGADTQYFGPGTRLTVL.

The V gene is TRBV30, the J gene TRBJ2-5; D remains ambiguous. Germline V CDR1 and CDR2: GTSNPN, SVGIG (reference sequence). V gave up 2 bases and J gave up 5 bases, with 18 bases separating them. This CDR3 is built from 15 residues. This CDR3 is CAWSRWGTPGETQYF. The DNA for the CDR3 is TGTGCCTGGAGTAGATGGGGTACACCCGGGGAGACCCAGTACTTC.

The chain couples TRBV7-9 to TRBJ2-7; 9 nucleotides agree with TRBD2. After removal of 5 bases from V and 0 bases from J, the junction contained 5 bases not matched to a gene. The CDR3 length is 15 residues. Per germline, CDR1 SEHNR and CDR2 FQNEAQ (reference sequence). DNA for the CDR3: TGTGCCAGCAGCCTCTCGACTAGCGGCTCCTACGAGCAGTACTTC. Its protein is CASSLSTSGSYEQYF. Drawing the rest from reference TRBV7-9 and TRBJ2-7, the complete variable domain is DTGVSQNPRHKITKRGQNVTFRCDPISEHNRLYWYRQTLGQGPEFLTYFQNEAQLEKSRLLSDRFSAERPKGSFSTLEIQRTEQGDSAMYLCASSLSTSGSYEQYFGPGTRLTVT.

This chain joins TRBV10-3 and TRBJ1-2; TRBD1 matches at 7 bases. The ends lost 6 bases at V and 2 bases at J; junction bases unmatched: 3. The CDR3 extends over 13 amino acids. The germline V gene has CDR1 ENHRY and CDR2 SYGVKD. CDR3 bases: TGTGCCATCAGGGGGACAGAGAACTATGGCTACACCTTC. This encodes CAIRGTENYGYTF.

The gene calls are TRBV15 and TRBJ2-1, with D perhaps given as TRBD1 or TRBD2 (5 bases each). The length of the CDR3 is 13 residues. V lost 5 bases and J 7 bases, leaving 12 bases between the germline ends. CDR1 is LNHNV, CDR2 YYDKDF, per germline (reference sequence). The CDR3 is CATSSPWGNEQFF. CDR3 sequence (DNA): TGTGCCACCAGCTCCCCCTGGGGGAATGAGCAGTTCTTC.

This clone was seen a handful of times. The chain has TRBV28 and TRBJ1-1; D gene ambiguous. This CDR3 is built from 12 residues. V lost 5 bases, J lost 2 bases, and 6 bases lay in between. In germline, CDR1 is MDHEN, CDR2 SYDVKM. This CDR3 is CASSVDNTEAFF. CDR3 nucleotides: TGTGCCAGCAGTGTCGACAACACTGAAGCTTTCTTT.

This chain's CDR3 is CASSGTGTGFRNEQFF. The CDR3 DNA reads as TGTGCCAGCTCAGGAACCGGGACAGGTTTTCGGAATGAGCAGTTCTTC. The chain employs TRBV9 and TRBJ2-1; 8 bases agree with TRBD1. In germline, CDR1 is SGDLS, CDR2 YYNGEE. With V trimmed by 7 bases and J by 7 bases, 16 bases remained unmatched. This CDR3 spans 16 amino acids.

The DNA of the CDR3 is TGTGCCAGCAGCTCCCTTGACGAGCAGTACTTC. Its protein product is CASSSLDEQYF. J is TRBJ2-7 and V is TRBV7-8; D unclear. The V gene's germline CDR1 is SGHVS and CDR2 FQNEAQ. V dropped 4 bases and J dropped 5 bases, with 6 bases sitting between them. The CDR3 contains 11 residues. The full variable domain, with the rest looked up from reference TRBV7-8 and TRBJ2-7, is GAGVSQSPRYKVAKRGQDVALRCDPISGHVSLFWYQQALGQGPEFLTYFQNEAQLDKSGLPSDRFFAERPEGSVSTLKIQRTQQEDSAVYLCASSSLDEQYFGPGTRLTVT.

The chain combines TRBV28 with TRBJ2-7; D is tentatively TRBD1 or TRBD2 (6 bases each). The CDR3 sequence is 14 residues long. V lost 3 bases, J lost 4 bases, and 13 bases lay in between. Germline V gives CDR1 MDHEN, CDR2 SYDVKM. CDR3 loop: CASSLSGAGYEQYF. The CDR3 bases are TGTGCCAGCAGTTTGTCGGGGGCGGGGTACGAGCAGTACTTC.